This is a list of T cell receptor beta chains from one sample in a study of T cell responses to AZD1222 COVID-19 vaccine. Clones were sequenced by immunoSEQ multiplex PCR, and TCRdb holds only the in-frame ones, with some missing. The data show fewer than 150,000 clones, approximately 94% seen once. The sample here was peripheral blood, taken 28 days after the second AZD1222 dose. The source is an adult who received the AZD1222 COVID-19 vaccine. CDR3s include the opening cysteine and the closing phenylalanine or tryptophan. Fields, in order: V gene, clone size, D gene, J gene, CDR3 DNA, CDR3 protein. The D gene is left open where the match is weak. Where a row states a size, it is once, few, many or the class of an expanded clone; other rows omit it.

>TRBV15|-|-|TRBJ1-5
TGTGCCACCAGCCGGGAAAATAATCAGCCCCAGCATTTT
CATSRENNQPQHF
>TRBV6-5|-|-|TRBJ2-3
TGTGCCAGCAGTTACTCGGCGGGAAGCACAGATACGCAGTATTTT
CASSYSAGSTDTQYF
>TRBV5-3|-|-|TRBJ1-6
TGTGCCAGAAGCTTGGGGGGGCAGGACGAGTGGAATTCACCCCTCCACTTT
CARSLGGQDEWNSPLHF
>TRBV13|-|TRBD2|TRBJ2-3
TGTGCCAGCAGCTCCGGGGGTTGGCTAGCGGTCACAGATACGCAGTATTTT
CASSSGGWLAVTDTQYF
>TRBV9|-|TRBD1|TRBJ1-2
TGTGCCAGCAGCGCGTGGGACAGGGGAACTAACTATGGCTACACCTTC
CASSAWDRGTNYGYTF
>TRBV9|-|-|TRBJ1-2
TGTGCCAGCAGCGTGACCAGTAACACTGGGGGCTACACCTTC
CASSVTSNTGGYTF
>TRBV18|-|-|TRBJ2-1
TGTGCCAGCTCACAGGGTTCCTACAATGAGCAGTTCTTC
CASSQGSYNEQFF
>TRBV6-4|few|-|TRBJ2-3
TGTGCCAGCAGTGTCAACCCTCATGTAGATACGCAGTATTTT
CASSVNPHVDTQYF
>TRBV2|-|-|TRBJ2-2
TGTGCCAGCACAAGGGCAGGGAAGACCGGGGAGCTGTTTTTT
CASTRAGKTGELFF
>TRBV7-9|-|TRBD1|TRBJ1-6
TGTGCCAGCAGCTTATTTGGACAGGGTAATTCACCCCTCCACTTT
CASSLFGQGNSPLHF
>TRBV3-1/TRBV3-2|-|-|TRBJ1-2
TGTGCCAGCAGCCTAACCGGGACACCAAACTATGGCTACACCTTC
CASSLTGTPNYGYTF
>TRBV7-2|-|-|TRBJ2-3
TGTGCCAGCAGCCTAGTGGGGACAGATACGCAGTATTTT
CASSLVGTDTQYF
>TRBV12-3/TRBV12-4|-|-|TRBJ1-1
TGTGCCAGCAGTTCCACGTACACTGAAGCTTTCTTT
CASSSTYTEAFF
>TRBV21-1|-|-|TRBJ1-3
TGTGCCAGCAGCAAAGTGAAGGGATCCTCTGGAAACACCATATATTTT
CASSKVKGSSGNTIYF
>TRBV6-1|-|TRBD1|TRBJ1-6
TGTGCCAGCAGTGACGGACAGGGTTATAATTCACCCCTCCACTTT
CASSDGQGYNSPLHF
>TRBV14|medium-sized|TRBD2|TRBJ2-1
TGTGCCAGCAGCCTACTAGCGGGAGGGGCCTATGAGCAGTTCTTC
CASSLLAGGAYEQFF
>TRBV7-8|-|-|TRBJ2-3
TGTGCCAGCAGCTTTTCAGGCACAGATACGCAGTATTTT
CASSFSGTDTQYF
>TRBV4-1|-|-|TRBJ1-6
TGCGCCAGCAGCCAACAGGGTTTGATGGGCAATTCACCCCTCCACTTT
CASSQQGLMGNSPLHF
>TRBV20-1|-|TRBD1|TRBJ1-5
TGCAGTGCTAGTCTCTCAGGGGGGAATCAGCCCCAGCATTTT
CSASLSGGNQPQHF
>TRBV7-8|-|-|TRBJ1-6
TGTGCCAGCAGCCCACAGGCTAGGGCAAATTCACCCCTCCACTTT
CASSPQARANSPLHF
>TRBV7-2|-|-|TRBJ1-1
TGTGCCAGCAGCTTAGCCCAAGCAGAAGCTTTCTTT
CASSLAQAEAFF
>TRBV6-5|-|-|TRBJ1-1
TGTGCCAGCAGTTACGCCAGGGGCGGGAACACTGAAGCTTTCTTT
CASSYARGGNTEAFF
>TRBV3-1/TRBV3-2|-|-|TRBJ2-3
TGTGCCAGCAGCCTTCAGGGGCGCACAGATACGCAGTATTTT
CASSLQGRTDTQYF
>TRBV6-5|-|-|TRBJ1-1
TGTGCCAGCGGGGGGGGGAACACTGAAGCTTTCTTT
CASGGGNTEAFF
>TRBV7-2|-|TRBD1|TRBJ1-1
TGTGCCAGCAGCTTGGGACAGGACCTTGAAGCTTTCTTT
CASSLGQDLEAFF
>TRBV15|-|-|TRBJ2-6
TGTGCCACCAGCAGAGATAACACAGGGGCCAACGTCCTGACTTTC
CATSRDNTGANVLTF
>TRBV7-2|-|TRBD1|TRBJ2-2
TGTGCCAGCAGCTTAGGGCCGGGACAGGCCCACACCGGGGAGCTGTTTTTT
CASSLGPGQAHTGELFF
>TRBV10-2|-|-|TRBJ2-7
TGCGCCACAGGACTATTATCGGTTTCCTACGAGCAGTACTTC
CATGLLSVSYEQYF
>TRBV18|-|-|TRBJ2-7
TGTGCCAGCTCACCGCCGGGACCAGGGAACTACGAGCAGTACTTC
CASSPPGPGNYEQYF
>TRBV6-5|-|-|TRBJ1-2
TGTGCCAGCAGCGCGACAGGTAGCGGCGGCTACACCTTC
CASSATGSGGYTF
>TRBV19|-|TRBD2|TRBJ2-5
TGTGCCAGTAGGCCTAGCGGGGGGTCATGGGAGACCCAGTACTTC
CASRPSGGSWETQYF
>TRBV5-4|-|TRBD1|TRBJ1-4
TGTGCCAGCAGCCGGACAGGGGGGGATGAAAAACTGTTTTTT
CASSRTGGDEKLFF
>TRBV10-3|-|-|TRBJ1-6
TGTGCCATCACTGGGACGGCCGATTCACCCCTCCACTTT
CAITGTADSPLHF
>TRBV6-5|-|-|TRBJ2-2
TGTGCCAGCGTGGGTAGCGTGAACACCGGGGAGCTGTTTTTT
CASVGSVNTGELFF
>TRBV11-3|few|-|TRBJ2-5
TGTGCCAGCAGCTTGGGGGTTTCGGAGACCCAGTACTTC
CASSLGVSETQYF
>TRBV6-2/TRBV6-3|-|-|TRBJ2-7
TGTGCCAGCAGTTACTCGTTGGGCGAGCAGTACTTC
CASSYSLGEQYF
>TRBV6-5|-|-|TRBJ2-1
TGTGCCAGCCTGGGAGGTTGGAATGAGCAGTTCTTC
CASLGGWNEQFF
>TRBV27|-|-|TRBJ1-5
TGTGCCAGCAGTTCCTCCCAGGGAGATAGCAATCAGCCCCAGCATTTT
CASSSSQGDSNQPQHF
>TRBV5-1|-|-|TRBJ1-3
TGCGCCAGCAGCCTTCGCTCGGGAAACACCATATATTTT
CASSLRSGNTIYF
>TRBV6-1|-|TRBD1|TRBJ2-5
TGTGCCAGCAGTGAAGGGACAGGGCTAGAGACCCAGTACTTC
CASSEGTGLETQYF
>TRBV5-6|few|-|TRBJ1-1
TGTGCCAGCAGCTTGGTCGGCAGGGCCAACACTGAAGCTTTCTTT
CASSLVGRANTEAFF
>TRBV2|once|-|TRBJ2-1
TGTGCCAGCAGTAGCGGCCAGGGGTCCTACAATGAGCAGTTCTTC
CASSSGQGSYNEQFF
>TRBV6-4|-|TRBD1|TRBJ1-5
TGTGCCAGCAGTTATACAGGGGGCTGTGGCAATCAGCCCCAGCATTTT
CASSYTGGCGNQPQHF
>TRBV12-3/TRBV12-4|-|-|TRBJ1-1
TGTGCCAGCAGTTTCTTGCGGAACACTGAAGCTTTCTTT
CASSFLRNTEAFF